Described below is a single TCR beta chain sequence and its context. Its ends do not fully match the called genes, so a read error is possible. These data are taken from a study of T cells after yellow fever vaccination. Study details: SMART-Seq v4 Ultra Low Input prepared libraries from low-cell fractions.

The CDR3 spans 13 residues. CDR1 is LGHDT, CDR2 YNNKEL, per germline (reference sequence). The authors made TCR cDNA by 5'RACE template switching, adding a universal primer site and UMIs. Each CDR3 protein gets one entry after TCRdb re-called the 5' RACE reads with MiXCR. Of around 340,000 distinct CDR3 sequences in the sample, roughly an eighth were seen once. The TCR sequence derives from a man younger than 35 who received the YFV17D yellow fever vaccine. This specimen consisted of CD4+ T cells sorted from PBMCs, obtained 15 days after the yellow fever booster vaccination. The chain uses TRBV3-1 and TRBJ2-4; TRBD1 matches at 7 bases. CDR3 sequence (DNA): TGTGCCAGCAGCCAAGATCCCCCGGGACAGACACACTTC. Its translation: CASSQDPPGQTHF.